This TCR beta chain was sequenced during a study of blood T cells in healthy people across ages. General observations from the study: Naive and antigen-experienced cells were not separated, limiting conclusive comparison. The study found more naive CD4+ cells and higher diversity in long-lived than aged donors.

Comments on this clonotype: Its antigen remains unknown.

The CDR3 consists of 16 residues. CDR1 and CDR2 (germline): SGHTA, FQGNSA. V lost 5 bases to trimming and J lost 1 base, with 15 bases between them. A sample-barcoded 5' primer and a J-beta primer mix were used in a second PCR of roughly 7 to 11 cycles. TCRdb independently ran MiXCR on the 5' RACE reads; one entry per CDR3 protein. This table holds 780,000 or so distinct CDR3 sequences, around 25% found once. The data were also submitted as part of a second study, on T cells of mothers and their children.

The sequenced material came from blood. This receptor was obtained from a boy between 10 and 17 years old in good health. The J gene is TRBJ2-1, the V gene TRBV7-2; the D gene is possibly TRBD2 (5 bases). CDR3 sequence (DNA): TGTGCCAGCAGCCCCCAATCTCGGAGGTCCTACAATGAGCAGTTCTTC. It codes for CASSPQSRRSYNEQFF. Full variable domain (outside the CDR3, taken from reference TRBV7-2 and TRBJ2-1): GAGVSQSPSNKVTEKGKDVELRCDPISGHTALYWYRQSLGQGLEFLIYFQGNSAPDKSGLPSDRFSAERTGGSVSTLTIQRTQQEDSAVYLCASSPQSRRSYNEQFFGPGTRLTVL.